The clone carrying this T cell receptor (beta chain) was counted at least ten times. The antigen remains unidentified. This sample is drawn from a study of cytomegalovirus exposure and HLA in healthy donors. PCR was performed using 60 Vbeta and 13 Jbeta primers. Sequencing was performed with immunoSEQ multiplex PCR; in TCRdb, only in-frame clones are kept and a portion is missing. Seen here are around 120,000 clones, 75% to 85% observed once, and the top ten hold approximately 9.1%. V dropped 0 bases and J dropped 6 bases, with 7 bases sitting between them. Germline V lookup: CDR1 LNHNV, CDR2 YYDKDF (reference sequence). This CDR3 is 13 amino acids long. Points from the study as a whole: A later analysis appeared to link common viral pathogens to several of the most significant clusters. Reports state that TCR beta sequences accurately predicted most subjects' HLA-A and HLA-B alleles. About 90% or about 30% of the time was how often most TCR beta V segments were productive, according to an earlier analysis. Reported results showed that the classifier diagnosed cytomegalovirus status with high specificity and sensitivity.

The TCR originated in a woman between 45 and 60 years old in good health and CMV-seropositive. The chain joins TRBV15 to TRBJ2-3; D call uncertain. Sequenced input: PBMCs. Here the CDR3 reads CATSRDWRDTQYF. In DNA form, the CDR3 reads TGTGCCACCAGCAGAGATTGGCGGGATACGCAGTATTTT. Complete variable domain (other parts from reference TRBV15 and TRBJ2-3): DAMVIQNPRYQVTQFGKPVTLSCSQTLNHNVMYWYQQKSSQAPKLLFHYYDKDFNNEADTPDNFQSRRPNTSFCFLDIRSPGLGDTAMYLCATSRDWRDTQYFGPGTRLTVL.